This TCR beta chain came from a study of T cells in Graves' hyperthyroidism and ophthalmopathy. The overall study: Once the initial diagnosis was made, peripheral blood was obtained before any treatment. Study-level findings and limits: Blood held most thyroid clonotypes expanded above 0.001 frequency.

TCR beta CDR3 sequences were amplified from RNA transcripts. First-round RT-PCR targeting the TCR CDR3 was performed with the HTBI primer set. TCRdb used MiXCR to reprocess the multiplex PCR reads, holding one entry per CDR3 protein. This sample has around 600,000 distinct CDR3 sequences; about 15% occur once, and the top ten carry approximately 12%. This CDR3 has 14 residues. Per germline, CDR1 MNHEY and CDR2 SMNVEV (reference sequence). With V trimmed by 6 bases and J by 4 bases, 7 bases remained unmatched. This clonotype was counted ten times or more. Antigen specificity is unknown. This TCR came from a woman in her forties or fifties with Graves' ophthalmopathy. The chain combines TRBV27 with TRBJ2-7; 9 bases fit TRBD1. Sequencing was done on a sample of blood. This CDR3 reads CASSQRTGAYEQYF. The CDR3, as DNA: TGTGCCAGCAGCCAGCGGACAGGGGCTTACGAGCAGTACTTC.